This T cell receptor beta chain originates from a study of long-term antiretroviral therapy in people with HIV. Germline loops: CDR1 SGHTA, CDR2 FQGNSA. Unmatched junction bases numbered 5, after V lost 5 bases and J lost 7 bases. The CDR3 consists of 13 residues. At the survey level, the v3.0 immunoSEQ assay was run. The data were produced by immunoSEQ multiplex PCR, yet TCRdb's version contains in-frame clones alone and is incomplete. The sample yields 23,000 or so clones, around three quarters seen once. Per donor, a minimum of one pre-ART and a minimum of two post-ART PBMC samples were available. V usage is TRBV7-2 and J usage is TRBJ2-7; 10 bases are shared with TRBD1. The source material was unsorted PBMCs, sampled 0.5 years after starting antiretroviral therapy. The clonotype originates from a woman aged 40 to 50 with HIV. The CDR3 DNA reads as TGTGCCAGCAGCCCGGGACAGGGGCGGGAGCAGTACTTC. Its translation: CASSPGQGREQYF.